This entry lists 26 T cell receptor beta chains sequenced from one sample in a study of post-analysis software for immune sequencing data. General study findings and limits: With TRBV5-6, TRBV5-1 and TRBV20-1 included, several TRBV segments were more frequent in patients than in controls.

Incorporated into the TCR beta cDNA libraries were unique molecular identifiers, which served to reduce PCR and sequencing biases. TCRdb used MiXCR to reprocess the PCR reads, holding one entry per CDR3 protein. Of 600,000 to 700,000 distinct CDR3 sequences listed, about 60% were seen once; the top ten hold around 10%. No antigen has been assigned to these receptors. Specimen: blood. The receptors originated from a girl aged 2 to 10 with multiple sclerosis.

About this clonotype: A read error may produce the germline difference seen at one junction end. V and J are TRBV7-2 and TRBJ2-1, with 11 bases aligning to TRBD2. This CDR3 contains 20 residues. Germline V lookup: CDR1 SGHTA, CDR2 FQGNSA. CDR3 residues: CASSCRVAGGPGSTYKEQFF. The CDR3 DNA sequence: TGTGCCAGCAGCTGCCGAGTAGCGGGAGGGCCTGGTAGCACCTACAAGGAGCAGTTCTTC.

The V and J genes are TRBV6-5 and TRBJ2-1; D is unclear. Looked up from germline, CDR1 is MNHEY and CDR2 is SVGAGI. The CDR3 has 14 residues. Between the trimmed V and J ends, which lost 3 bases and 10 bases, there was a span of 16 bases. The CDR3 coding sequence is TGTGCCAGCAGTTATCAGGCAGGCGGCTACGAGCAGTTCTTC. Its translation: CASSYQAGGYEQFF.

The V call is TRBV10-3, the J call TRBJ2-4; no definite D call. The germline V gene encodes CDR1 ENHRY and CDR2 SYGVKD. V shed 3 bases and J shed 0 bases, with 9 bases lying between them. The CDR3 length is 15 residues. This chain's CDR3 is CAISEGGLAKNIQYF. DNA for the CDR3: TGTGCCATCAGTGAAGGTGGCCTAGCCAAAAACATTCAGTACTTC.

The V call is TRBV12-3 or TRBV12-4, the J call TRBJ1-5; possible D gene TRBD1, 5 bases. V dropped 0 bases and J dropped 1 base, with 7 bases sitting between them. The CDR3 sequence is 15 residues long. The CDR3 region has the DNA TGTGCCAGCAGTTTAGCGGCAGGGAGCAATCAGCCCCAGCATTTT. It yields the protein CASSLAAGSNQPQHF.

This clonotype was seen a few times. The chain has TRBV29-1 and TRBJ2-5, with TRBD1 matching 10 bases. CDR3 length: 14 residues. Looked up from germline, CDR1 is SQVTM and CDR2 is ANQGSEA. The V and J ends lost 6 bases and 5 bases, in that order; junction bases with no gene match: 9. CDR3 region: CSVRLGTGDETQYF. DNA of the CDR3: TGCAGCGTCAGATTGGGGACAGGGGATGAGACCCAGTACTTC.

A remark on this clonotype: At one end the junction does not follow the germline gene, possibly because of a read error. V gene TRBV7-9 combines with J gene TRBJ1-2; D ambiguous. CDR1 is SEHNR and CDR2 is FQNEAQ in the germline V gene (reference sequence). The CDR3 has 15 amino acids. The CDR3 reads CVSSLVGIQIYGYTF. DNA for the CDR3: TGTGTCAGCAGCTTAGTTGGGATTCAAATCTATGGCTACACCTTC.

The chain uses TRBV6-6 and TRBJ1-5; weak D call: TRBD1 (5 bases). This CDR3 is built from 15 residues. Per germline, CDR1 MNHNY and CDR2 SVGAGI (reference sequence). The V and J ends lost 4 bases and 1 base respectively, with 11 bases between them. The CDR3 nucleotides are TGTGCCAGCAGTTCGACAGCTACCAGCAATCAGCCCCAGCATTTT. The encoded protein is CASSSTATSNQPQHF.

The chain joins TRBV6-2 or TRBV6-3 to TRBJ2-1, with TRBD2 matching 9 bases. Looked up from germline, CDR1 is MNHEY and CDR2 is SVGEGT. The CDR3 spans 15 residues. Losses at the gene ends were 0 bases for V and 12 bases for J; bases not matched to a gene: 9. CDR3 loop: CASSYSMEGGGAQFF. CDR3 nucleotides: TGTGCCAGCAGTTACTCGATGGAGGGCGGGGGGGCGCAGTTCTTC.

This clonotype was detected a few times. The chain employs TRBV4-3 and TRBJ1-6, with TRBD1 identical over 10 bases. Germline CDR1 is LGHNA and CDR2 is YSLEER. The CDR3 extends over 14 amino acids. The J segment lost 9 bases and the V segment lost 4 bases, leaving 3 bases of the junction unmatched. DNA of the CDR3: TGCGCCAGCAGCCGGGACAGGGGCATTTCACCCCTCCACTTT. It yields the protein CASSRDRGISPLHF.

The count of this clonotype is one. This chain links TRBV7-9 with TRBJ2-3; D call uncertain. Germline lookup yields CDR1 SEHNR and CDR2 FQNEAQ (reference sequence). CDR3 size: 13 residues. V gave up 5 bases and J gave up 6 bases, with 12 bases separating them. CDR3 loop: CASSATIPDTQYF. The CDR3 region has the DNA TGTGCCAGCAGCGCTACCATCCCCGATACGCAGTATTTT.

A single count supports this clonotype. This chain connects TRBV7-2 to TRBJ1-2; possibly TRBD1 for D (6 bases). The CDR3 contains 15 residues. V lost 0 bases to trimming and J lost 5 bases, with 13 bases between them. Germline loops: CDR1 SGHTA, CDR2 FQGNSA. Here the CDR3 DNA reads TGTGCCAGCAGCTTAGCTGGCAGGGGTGAATATGGCTACACCTTC. Protein sequence: CASSLAGRGEYGYTF.

This clonotype was recorded a few times. The chain links TRBV6-5 to TRBJ2-1, with D perhaps TRBD1 (5 bases). The V gene's germline CDR1 is MNHEY and CDR2 SVGAGI. The CDR3 contains 15 residues. V lost 0 bases and J 8 bases, leaving 14 bases between the germline ends. The CDR3 region has the DNA TGTGCCAGCAGTTACTCTCGTTACGGCAGGGATGAGCAGTTCTTC. Translating gives CASSYSRYGRDEQFF.

The CDR3 DNA is TGTGCCAGCAGCTTTTCAGGACAGCTCTACGAGCAGTACTTC. Translation: CASSFSGQLYEQYF. The chain recombines TRBV11-2 with TRBJ2-7; D is perhaps TRBD1 (6 bases). Germline CDR1 reads SGHAT; CDR2 reads FQNNGV. The CDR3 is 14 amino acids. The V gene lost 3 bases and the J gene lost 3 bases, with 12 bases spanning the gap. Combining the CDR3 with reference TRBV11-2 and TRBJ2-7 gives the whole variable domain EAGVAQSPRYKIIEKRQSVAFWCNPISGHATLYWYQQILGQGPKLLIQFQNNGVVDDSQLPKDRFSAERLKGVDSTLKIQPAKLEDSAVYLCASSFSGQLYEQYFGPGTRLTVT.

The chain recombines TRBV5-1 with TRBJ2-3, with 8 bases identical to TRBD2. Germline CDR1 SGHRS, CDR2 YFSETQ. The CDR3 loop spans 16 amino acids. The junction had 9 bases not matched to a gene; V was cut back by 0 bases and J by 6 bases. CDR3: CASSLDGAGGSDTQYF. Written as DNA, the CDR3 is TGCGCCAGCAGCTTGGATGGGGCGGGAGGTAGCGATACGCAGTATTTT.

This clonotype was observed at least ten times. J is TRBJ2-1 and V is TRBV7-9; tentatively, D is TRBD2 (5 bases). Germline V gives CDR1 SEHNR, CDR2 FQNEAQ (reference sequence). This CDR3 is 15 amino acids long. Trimming stripped 1 base from V and 0 bases from J, with 7 bases between. CDR3 DNA sequence: TGTGCCAGCAGCTTAGTAGGGAGCTCCTACAATGAGCAGTTCTTC. Protein product: CASSLVGSSYNEQFF.

This chain joins TRBV29-1 and TRBJ2-7, with D possibly TRBD1 on 6 matching bases. Trimming cost V 7 bases and J 3 bases, with 16 bases left between them. The CDR3 covers 13 residues. Germline CDR1 is SQVTM and CDR2 is ANQGSEA. CDR3 sequence (DNA): TGCAGCGCTACACCGGGACACAGCTACGAGCAGTACGTC. This gives the protein CSATPGHSYEQYV.

This clonotype was counted a few times. V and J are TRBV20-1 and TRBJ1-1; possibly TRBD1 for D (6 bases). CDR1 and CDR2 from the germline V gene are DFQATT and SNEGSKA (reference sequence). V was clipped by 3 bases and J by 4 bases, with 15 bases between them. The CDR3 has 14 residues. CDR3 nucleotides: TGCAGTGCTAGTGTACGGAGGGGGGGCACTGAAGCTTTCTTT. It translates to CSASVRRGGTEAFF.

The V call is TRBV5-1, the J call TRBJ1-2, with D tentatively TRBD1 (5 bases). The CDR3 consists of 14 residues. Germline lookup yields CDR1 SGHRS and CDR2 YFSETQ. Trimming left V 1 base short and J 6 bases short, with 13 bases between. The CDR3 loop is CASSLRAGENGYTF. DNA of the CDR3: TGCGCCAGCAGCTTGAGGGCGGGGGAAAATGGCTACACCTTC.

The rearrangement uses TRBV20-1 and TRBJ2-3; 9 bases are a match to TRBD2. J lost 7 bases, V lost 3 bases, and 5 bases had no gene match. This CDR3 has 13 residues. Germline loops: CDR1 DFQATT, CDR2 SNEGSKA (reference sequence). DNA for the CDR3: TGCAGTGCTAGGCCGCTAGCGGGGAATACGCAGTATTTT. It is translated as CSARPLAGNTQYF.

CDR3 region: CSASGAGTDHNEQFF. The CDR3 region has the DNA TGCAGTGCTAGCGGAGCCGGGACAGACCACAATGAGCAGTTCTTC. The chain has TRBV20-1 and TRBJ2-1; 7 bases line up with TRBD1. The V gene end was trimmed by 3 bases and the J gene end by 5 bases; junction bases not matched to a gene: 10. The CDR3 has 15 amino acids. Per the germline V gene, CDR1 is DFQATT and CDR2 is SNEGSKA (reference sequence).

This clonotype was seen once. The rearrangement joins TRBV2 to TRBJ2-7, with 9 nucleotides matching TRBD1. Germline CDR1 is SNHLY and CDR2 is FYNNEI. CDR3 length equals 13 residues. The ends lost 9 bases at V and 3 bases at J; junction bases unmatched: 6. In DNA form, the CDR3 reads TGTGCCAGTAGGGACAGGGCCGGCTACGAGCAGTACTTC. Its translation is CASRDRAGYEQYF.

This rearrangement joins TRBV27 to TRBJ2-1; D uncertain. This CDR3 spans 15 amino acids. The V end lost 5 bases, the J end lost 1 base, and 12 bases lay between the germline ends. Germline CDR1 reads MNHEY; CDR2 reads SMNVEV (reference sequence). CDR3 nucleotides: TGTGCCAGCAGTCCCCCTGGTTGGTCCTACAATGAGCAGTTCTTC. It encodes CASSPPGWSYNEQFF.

The V and J genes are TRBV7-9 and TRBJ2-4, with D possibly matching TRBD2 (6 bases). The V end lost 1 base, the J end lost 0 bases, and 10 bases lay between the germline ends. The CDR3 has 16 residues. Germline lookup yields CDR1 SEHNR and CDR2 FQNEAQ (reference sequence). Written as DNA, the CDR3 is TGTGCCAGCAGCTTAGGGGGGGAGCGAGCCAAAAACATTCAGTACTTC. It yields the protein CASSLGGERAKNIQYF.

This chain joins TRBV6-6 and TRBJ1-1; 9 bases align to TRBD1. Germline V gene sequence: CDR1 MNHNY, CDR2 SVGAGI (reference sequence). With 6 bases clipped from V and 8 bases from J, the junction kept 7 bases outside the gene matches. The CDR3 is made up of 13 amino acids. CDR3 in amino acids: CASRDDRGSEAFF. DNA for the CDR3: TGTGCCAGCAGAGACGACAGGGGGAGCGAAGCTTTCTTT.

The chain is built from TRBV29-1 and TRBJ2-6; D gene unclear. The V end was cut by 7 bases, the J end by 0 bases, with 4 bases between. This CDR3 spans 12 amino acids. Germline V gene sequence: CDR1 SQVTM, CDR2 ANQGSEA. The CDR3 nucleotides are TGCAGCGCCGGCTCTGGGGCCAACGTCCTGACTTTC. Translating gives CSAGSGANVLTF.

This chain joins TRBV6-5 and TRBJ2-3; tentative D call: TRBD2 (6 bases). The length of the CDR3 is 14 residues. Deletions cut 2 bases from V and 4 bases from J, with 10 bases between. Germline-derived CDR1 and CDR2 are MNHEY and SVGAGI. CDR3 sequence reads: CASSYAGGADTQYF. Here the CDR3 DNA reads TGTGCCAGCAGTTACGCCGGGGGTGCAGATACGCAGTATTTT.